This T cell receptor beta chain emerged from a study of blood T cell repertoires in COVID-19 (TCRdb year 2020). For the wider study: The collaborator samples originated in the United States, Italy and Spain and spanned the acute and convalescent phases of COVID-19. The material from the prospective study consisted of cDNA or gDNA derived from T cells, B-cell-depleted T cells, or PBMCs. Subjects who had been exposed to COVID-19, were actively infected with it, or had recovered from it provided the deeply sampled blood TCRbeta repertoires that made up the dataset. The repertoires were made available in a free public database intended to serve as a resource for research on the immune response to SARS-CoV-2. The samples were drawn from the first 160 participants of the ongoing ImmuneRACE study and from some 1,300 subjects provided by 6 global collaborators. Nearly every sample came with metadata listing a de-identified subject ID, COVID-19 status, age in years and sex. HLA class I and class II types, where available, came from metadata supplied by the sample provider rather than from assay-based typing. Overall study results and their limits: Clinical and demographic metadata were provided uncurated, with the amount varying by source and participant.

TCRbeta CDR3 regions were amplified from genomic DNA using the immunoSEQ Assay, a bias-controlled multiplex PCR. For the original study's pipeline: Nucleated cell counts per sample were estimated from amplification of reference gene primers within the assay. To quantify the absolute abundance of each unique TCRbeta CDR3 rearrangement, sequence reads were collapsed and filtered. For each sample, productive Simpson clonality was calculated by taking the square root of Simpson's diversity index across productive rearrangements. TCRdb provides this immuneACCESS table in a form limited to in-frame rearrangements. Some clones are lacking; in checked studies, under half of them reflect an unresolved V gene, and why the rest are absent is not known. Clone size and V and J calls were adopted from that table, with D and trimming inferred from the DNA. This sample holds fewer than 250,000 clones; around nine tenths were observed only once. Jointly, the top ten make up roughly 3% of the sample.

Whole blood was collected in K2EDTA tubes by collaborating institutions according to the institutions' own protocols. For TCRbeta analysis, collaborators shipped samples in one of three forms: frozen whole blood, isolated PBMCs, or DNA extracted from either of those sample types. V gives up 1 base and J gives up 3 bases, and the segment between their germline ends measures 7 bases. From the cysteine through the phenylalanine, the CDR3 covers 12 amino acids. Kept here is only the CDR3 DNA, which spans 36 bases and is read in frame from base 1. The germline V gene (reference sequence) supplies CDR1 GTSNPN and CDR2 SVGIG. As to this clone: The target of this receptor is not known. No per-base quality is available; no much larger clone lies one base away.

The receptor was isolated from a man aged 55-75 years with acute or convalescent COVID-19. The chain couples TRBV30 to TRBJ2-7; too little of a D gene remains to name it. The sequenced sample consisted of peripheral blood. The CDR3 is CAWSEQLYEQYF. The DNA is as follows: TGTGCCTGGAGTGAACAGCTCTACGAGCAGTACTTC. Extended through the reference TRBV30 and TRBJ2-7 proteins, this CDR3 yields the full variable domain: SQTIHQWPATLVQPVGSPLSLECTVEGTSNPNLYWYRQAAGRGLQLLFYSVGIGQISSEVPQNLSASRPQDRQFILSSKKLLLSDSGFYLCAWSEQLYEQYFGPGTRLTVT.